This TCR beta chain is drawn from a study of blood T cell repertoires in COVID-19. As for the study in general: Samples of COVID-19 (acute and convalescent) were obtained from the United States, Italy and Spain. From T cells, B-cell-depleted T cells, or PBMCs came the material, which was cDNA or gDNA.

Sequenced by immunoSEQ multiplex PCR; TCRdb stores in-frame clones only, minus some. The sample yields around 310,000 clones, around 87% seen once. The clonotype originates from a woman between 45 and 65 years old with active or convalescent COVID-19. The sequencing input was peripheral blood.

The CDR3 DNA sequence: TGTGCCAGCAGCCCCTGGACAGGGGAAGCAGATACGCAGTATTTT. It yields the protein CASSPWTGEADTQYF. The J gene is TRBJ2-3, the V gene TRBV5-4; TRBD1 agrees at 9 bases. J gave up 4 bases and V 4 bases, and 7 bases lay outside the gene matches. In germline, CDR1 is SGHNT, CDR2 YYREEE (reference sequence). The CDR3 runs 15 residues.